These 9 T cell receptor beta chains came from one sample sequenced in a study of neoadjuvant anti-PD-1 for oral cavity cancer. Sequencing used immunoSEQ multiplex PCR; TCRdb keeps in-frame clones, though not all of them. The table has 13,000 to 15,000 clones, around 79% seen once. Time point defined: after neoadjuvant nivolumab, at surgical resection. The sample in question was PBMCs, obtained after nivolumab (anti-PD-1) treatment. These receptors were taken from a person aged 40 to 85 with oral cavity squamous cell carcinoma.

This clone has a handful of counts. The CDR3 protein is CASSLRGGRTEAFF. The CDR3 nucleotides read TGCGCCAGCAGCTTGAGGGGGGGACGAACTGAAGCTTTCTTT. V gene TRBV5-1 combines with J gene TRBJ1-1; tentative D call: TRBD1 (6 bases). Germline CDR1 is SGHRS and CDR2 is YFSETQ. The CDR3 length is 14 residues. Trimming removed 1 base at V and 5 bases at J, with 12 bases between.

This chain joins TRBV7-8 and TRBJ2-7; either TRBD1 or TRBD2 may fit D (5 bases each). Germline lookup yields CDR1 SGHVS and CDR2 FQNEAQ. This CDR3 spans 13 amino acids. With 1 base removed from V and 2 bases from J, the gap between germline ends came to 6 bases. In DNA form, the CDR3 reads TGTGCCAGCAGCTTAGGGGGACCCTACGAGCAGTACTTC. Translation gives CASSLGGPYEQYF.

This clone was seen once. This sequence joins TRBV4-1 and TRBJ1-1; D gene uncertain. V was shortened by 3 bases and J by 4 bases, with 3 bases between the two germline ends. The germline CDR1 and CDR2 sequences are MGHRA and YSYEKL. The CDR3 loop spans 11 amino acids. The CDR3 bases are TGCGCCAGCAGCCAGAGCACTGAAGCTTTCTTT. Its translation: CASSQSTEAFF.

DNA for the CDR3: TGTGCCAGACAGGATCTATCCTACGAGCAGTACTTC. Amino acid sequence: CARQDLSYEQYF. This chain joins TRBV30 and TRBJ2-7, with D possibly matching TRBD1 (6 bases). Germline CDR1 is GTSNPN and CDR2 is SVGIG (reference sequence). This CDR3 contains 12 residues. The V end was cut by 8 bases, the J end by 1 base, with 12 bases between. The variable domain in full, completed from reference TRBV30 and TRBJ2-7, reads SQTIHQWPATLVQPVGSPLSLECTVEGTSNPNLYWYRQAAGRGLQLLFYSVGIGQISSEVPQNLSASRPQDRQFILSSKKLLLSDSGFYLCARQDLSYEQYFGPGTRLTVT.

The CDR3 spells CASSAGGISYEQYF. In DNA, the CDR3 is TGTGCCAGCAGTGCGGGGGGCATTTCCTACGAGCAGTACTTC. The chain is built from TRBV2 and TRBJ2-7; tentatively, D is TRBD2 (7 bases). Trimming cost V 4 bases and J 1 base, with 11 bases left between them. Germline CDR1 SNHLY, CDR2 FYNNEI. This CDR3 comprises 14 residues.

The chain combines TRBV5-1 with TRBJ2-5, with 8 bases aligning to TRBD2. Germline V CDR1 and CDR2: SGHRS, YFSETQ. Trimming at V came to 7 bases and at J to 5 bases, leaving 13 bases not matched to a gene. The CDR3 sequence is 15 residues long. The CDR3 DNA sequence: TGCGCCAGCTCCGGGGCAGCGGGAGAGAGGGAGACCCAGTACTTC. It is translated as CASSGAAGERETQYF.

The V call is TRBV25-1, the J call TRBJ1-5, with a possible D match to TRBD1 (5 bases). Germline-derived CDR1 and CDR2 are MGHDK and SYGVNS. The CDR3 runs 15 residues. The ends were cut back, 6 bases at V and 2 bases at J, with 14 bases in the middle. Here the CDR3 DNA reads TGTGCCAGCAGCCCCGGGGGGGATGGCAATCAGCCCCAGCATTTT. Protein sequence: CASSPGGDGNQPQHF.

The chain uses TRBV29-1 and TRBJ2-5; D is ambiguous. In germline, CDR1 is SQVTM, CDR2 ANQGSEA. CDR3 size: 12 residues. The CDR3 region has the DNA TGCGGCAAAATGCCAGAACAAGAGACCCAGTACTTC. Translated: CGKMPEQETQYF. Full variable domain (outside the CDR3, taken from reference TRBV29-1 and TRBJ2-5): SAVISQKPSRDICQRGTSLTIQCQVDSQVTMMFWYRQQPGQSLTLIATANQGSEATYESGFVIDKFPISRPNLTFSTLTVSNMSPEDSSIYLCGKMPEQETQYFGPGTRLLVL.

This chain connects TRBV28 to TRBJ2-1, with D unclear. V dropped 2 bases and J dropped 7 bases, with 6 bases sitting between them. CDR1 and CDR2 (germline): MDHEN, SYDVKM. The length of the CDR3 is 12 residues. This chain's CDR3 is CASSLVRNEQFF. In DNA, the CDR3 is TGTGCCAGCAGTTTAGTTCGGAATGAGCAGTTCTTC. Full variable domain (missing parts from reference TRBV28 and TRBJ2-1): DVKVTQSSRYLVKRTGEKVFLECVQDMDHENMFWYRQDPGLGLRLIYFSYDVKMKEKGDIPEGYSVSREKKERFSLILESASTNQTSMYLCASSLVRNEQFFGPGTRLTVL.